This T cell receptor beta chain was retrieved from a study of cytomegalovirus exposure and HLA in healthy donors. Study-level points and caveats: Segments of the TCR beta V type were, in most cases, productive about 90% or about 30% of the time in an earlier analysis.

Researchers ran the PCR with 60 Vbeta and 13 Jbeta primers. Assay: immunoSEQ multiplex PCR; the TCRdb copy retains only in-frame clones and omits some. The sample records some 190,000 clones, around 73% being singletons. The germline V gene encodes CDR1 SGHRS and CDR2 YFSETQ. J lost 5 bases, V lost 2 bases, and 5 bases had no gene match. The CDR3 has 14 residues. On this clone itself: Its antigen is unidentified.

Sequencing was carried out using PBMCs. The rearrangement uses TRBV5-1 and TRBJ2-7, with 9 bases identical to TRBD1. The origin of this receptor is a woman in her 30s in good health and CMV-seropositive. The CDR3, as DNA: TGCGCCAGCAGCTTAGGGACAGGGAAAAACGAGCAGTACTTC. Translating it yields CASSLGTGKNEQYF.